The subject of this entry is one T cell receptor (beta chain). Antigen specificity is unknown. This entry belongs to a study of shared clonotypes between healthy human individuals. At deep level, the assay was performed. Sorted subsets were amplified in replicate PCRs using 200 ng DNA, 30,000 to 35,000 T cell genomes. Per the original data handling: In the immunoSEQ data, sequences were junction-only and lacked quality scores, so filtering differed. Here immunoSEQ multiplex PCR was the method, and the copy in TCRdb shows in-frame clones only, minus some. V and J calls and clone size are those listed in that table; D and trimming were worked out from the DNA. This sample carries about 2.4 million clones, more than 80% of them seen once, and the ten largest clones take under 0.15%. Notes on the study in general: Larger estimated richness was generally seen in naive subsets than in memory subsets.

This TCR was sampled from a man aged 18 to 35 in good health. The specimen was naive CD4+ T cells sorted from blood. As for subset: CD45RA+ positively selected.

DNA for the CDR3: TGTGCCAGCAGCTTATTTGGGGCAGGACAGGGGTACGAGCAGTACTTC. This sequence encodes CASSLFGAGQGYEQYF. J is TRBJ2-5 and V is TRBV7-4, with TRBD1 identical over 9 bases. The better agreement between TRBJ2-7 and the DNA end casts doubt on the J call. CDR3 length: 16 amino acids. Germline CDR1 reads SGHVT; CDR2 reads SQSDAQ.